This is a list of T cell receptor beta chains from one sample in a study of Graves' ophthalmopathy and Graves' hyperthyroidism. TCRdb reprocessed the multiplex PCR reads with MiXCR, giving one entry per CDR3 protein. Seen here are approximately 460,000 distinct CDR3 sequences, roughly an eighth observed once, and the top ten hold around 9.8%. The sequencing sample was made of blood. These receptors were obtained from a woman aged 25 to 45 with Graves' ophthalmopathy. The CDR3 runs from the conserved cysteine through the conserved F or W. Each record gives: CDR3 protein, V gene, clone size, J gene. Only part of the rows carry a size: once, few, many, or a class if the clone is expanded.

CSVPAGVTTNTGELFF | TRBV29-1 | many | TRBJ2-2
CASSLGGTARNTIYF | TRBV7-8 | . | TRBJ1-3
CASREFSNQPQHF | TRBV6-1 | many | TRBJ1-5
CASSSKGGTEAFF | TRBV27 | many | TRBJ1-1
CASSVPRGGYGEQYF | TRBV5-1 | many | TRBJ2-7
CASSYLGTGVNTEAFF | TRBV6-5 | many | TRBJ1-1
CASRTRVRASEFAGELFF | TRBV11-1 | . | TRBJ2-2
CASSLSPRGSPLHF | TRBV9 | few | TRBJ1-6
CASSWDRGDGYTF | TRBV5-1 | . | TRBJ1-2
CASSFIGGEETQYF | TRBV27 | many | TRBJ2-5
CASRDDKATYEQYF | TRBV2 | few | TRBJ2-7
CASSYSNPPYEQYF | TRBV6-5 | many | TRBJ2-7